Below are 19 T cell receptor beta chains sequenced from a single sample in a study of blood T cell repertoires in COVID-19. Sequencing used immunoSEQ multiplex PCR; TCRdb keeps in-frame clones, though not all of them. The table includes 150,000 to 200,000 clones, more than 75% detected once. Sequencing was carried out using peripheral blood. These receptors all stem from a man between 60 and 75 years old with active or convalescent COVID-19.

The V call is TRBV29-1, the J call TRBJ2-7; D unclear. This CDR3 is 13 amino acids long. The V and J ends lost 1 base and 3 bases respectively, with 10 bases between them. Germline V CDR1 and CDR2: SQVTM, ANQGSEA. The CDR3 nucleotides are TGCAGCGTTGAAGGGCAGGTAGGCTACGAGCAGTACTTC. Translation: CSVEGQVGYEQYF.

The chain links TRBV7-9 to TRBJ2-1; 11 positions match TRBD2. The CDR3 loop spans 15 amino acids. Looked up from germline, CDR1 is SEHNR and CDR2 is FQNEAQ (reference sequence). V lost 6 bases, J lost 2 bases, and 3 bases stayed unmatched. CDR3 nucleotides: TGTGCCAGCAGGTATAGCGGGGGGGCCTACAATGAGCAGTTCTTC. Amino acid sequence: CASRYSGGAYNEQFF.

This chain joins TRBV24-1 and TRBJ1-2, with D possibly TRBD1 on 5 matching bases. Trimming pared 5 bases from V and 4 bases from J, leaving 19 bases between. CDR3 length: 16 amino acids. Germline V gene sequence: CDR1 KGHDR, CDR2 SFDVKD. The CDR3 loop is CATSGLRIQAAYGYTF. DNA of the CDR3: TGTGCCACCAGTGGCCTCCGGATACAGGCCGCCTATGGCTACACCTTC.

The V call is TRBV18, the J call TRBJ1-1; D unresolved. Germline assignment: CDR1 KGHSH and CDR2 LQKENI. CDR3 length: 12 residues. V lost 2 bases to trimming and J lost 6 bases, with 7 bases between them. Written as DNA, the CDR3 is TGTGCCAGCTCACCATTTGGGCCTGAAGCTTTCTTT. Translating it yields CASSPFGPEAFF.

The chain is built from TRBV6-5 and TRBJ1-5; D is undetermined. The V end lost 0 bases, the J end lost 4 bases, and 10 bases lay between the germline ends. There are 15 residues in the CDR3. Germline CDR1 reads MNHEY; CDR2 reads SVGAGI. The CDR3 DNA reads TGTGCCAGCAGTTACTCGAGAGGCCTTAATCAGCCCCAGCATTTT. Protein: CASSYSRGLNQPQHF.

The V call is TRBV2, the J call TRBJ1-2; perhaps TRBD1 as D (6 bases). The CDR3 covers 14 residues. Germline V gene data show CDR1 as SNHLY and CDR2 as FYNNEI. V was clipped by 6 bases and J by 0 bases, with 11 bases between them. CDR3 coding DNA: TGTGCCAGCAGCCCGACAGGCCCTAACTATGGCTACACCTTC. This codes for CASSPTGPNYGYTF. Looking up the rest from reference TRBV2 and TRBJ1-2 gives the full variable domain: EPEVTQTPSHQVTQMGQEVILRCVPISNHLYFYWYRQILGQKVEFLVSFYNNEISEKSEIFDDQFSVERPDGSNFTLKIRSTKLEDSAMYFCASSPTGPNYGYTFGSGTRLTVV.

This CDR3 is CASRDRGKPQHF. The CDR3 bases are TGTGCCAGTAGGGACAGGGGTAAGCCCCAGCATTTT. The V call is TRBV19, the J call TRBJ1-5; 9 bases line up with TRBD1. The germline V gene has CDR1 LNHDA and CDR2 SQIVND (reference sequence). J was trimmed by 8 bases and V by 6 bases; bases with no gene match: 2. The CDR3 has 12 amino acids.

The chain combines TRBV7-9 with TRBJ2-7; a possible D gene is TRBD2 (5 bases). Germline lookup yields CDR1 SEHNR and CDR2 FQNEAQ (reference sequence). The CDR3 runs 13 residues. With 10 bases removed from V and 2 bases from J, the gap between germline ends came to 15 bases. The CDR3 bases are TGTGCCATCCTAGGGAGAGGGACCTACGAGCAGTACTTC. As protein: CAILGRGTYEQYF.

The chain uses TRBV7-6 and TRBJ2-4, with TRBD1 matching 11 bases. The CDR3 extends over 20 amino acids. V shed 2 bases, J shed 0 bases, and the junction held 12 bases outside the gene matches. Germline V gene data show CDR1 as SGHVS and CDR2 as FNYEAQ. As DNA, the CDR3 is TGTGCCAGCAGCTTAAGGCCGGGACAGGGGGTTCAACTAGCCAAAAACATTCAGTACTTC. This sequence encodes CASSLRPGQGVQLAKNIQYF.

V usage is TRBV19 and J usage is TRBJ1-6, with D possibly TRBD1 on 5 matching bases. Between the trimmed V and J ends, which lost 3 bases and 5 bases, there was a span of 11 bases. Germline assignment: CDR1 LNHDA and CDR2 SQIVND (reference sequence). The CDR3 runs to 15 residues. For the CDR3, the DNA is TGTGCCAGTAGTATCTCAGGGACTGATAATTCACCCCTCCACTTT. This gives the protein CASSISGTDNSPLHF. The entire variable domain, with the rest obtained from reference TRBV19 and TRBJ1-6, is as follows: DGGITQSPKYLFRKEGQNVTLSCEQNLNHDAMYWYRQDPGQGLRLIYYSQIVNDFQKGDIAEGYSVSREKKESFPLTVTSAQKNPTAFYLCASSISGTDNSPLHFGNGTRLTVT.

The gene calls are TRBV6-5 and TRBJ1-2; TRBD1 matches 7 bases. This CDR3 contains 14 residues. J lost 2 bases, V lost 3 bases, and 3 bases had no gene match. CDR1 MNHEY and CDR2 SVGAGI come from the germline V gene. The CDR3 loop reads CASSYGDSNYGYTF. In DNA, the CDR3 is TGTGCCAGCAGTTATGGGGACAGCAACTATGGCTACACCTTC.

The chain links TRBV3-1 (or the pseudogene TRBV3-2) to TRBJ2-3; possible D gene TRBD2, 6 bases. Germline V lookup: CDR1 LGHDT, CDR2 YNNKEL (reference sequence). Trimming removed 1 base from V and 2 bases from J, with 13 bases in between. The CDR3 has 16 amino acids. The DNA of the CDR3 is TGTGCCAGCAGCCAAGCGTCCAGCGGGCCCACAGATACGCAGTATTTT. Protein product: CASSQASSGPTDTQYF.

The CDR3 sequence is CASSKDTLAKNIQYF. The DNA of the CDR3 is TGTGCCAGCAGCAAAGACACGCTAGCCAAAAACATTCAGTACTTC. V and J are TRBV21-1 and TRBJ2-4; TRBD1, the table's D call, lacks a check against the DNA. TRBV21-1 is shown as a pseudogene. The CDR3 is made up of 15 amino acids.

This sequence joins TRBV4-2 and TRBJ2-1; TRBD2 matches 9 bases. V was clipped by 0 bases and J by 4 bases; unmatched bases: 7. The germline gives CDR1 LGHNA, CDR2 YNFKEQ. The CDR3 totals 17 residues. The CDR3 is CASSQDDSGSLYNEQFF. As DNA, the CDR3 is TGTGCCAGCAGCCAAGACGATAGCGGGAGCTTATACAATGAGCAGTTCTTC.

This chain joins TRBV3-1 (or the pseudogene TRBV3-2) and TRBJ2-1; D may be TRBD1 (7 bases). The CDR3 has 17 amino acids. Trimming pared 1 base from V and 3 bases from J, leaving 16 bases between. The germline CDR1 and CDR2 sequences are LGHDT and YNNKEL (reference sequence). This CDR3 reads CASSQARGQRVYNEQFF. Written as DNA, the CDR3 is TGTGCCAGCAGCCAAGCCCGGGGACAGCGGGTCTACAATGAGCAGTTCTTC.

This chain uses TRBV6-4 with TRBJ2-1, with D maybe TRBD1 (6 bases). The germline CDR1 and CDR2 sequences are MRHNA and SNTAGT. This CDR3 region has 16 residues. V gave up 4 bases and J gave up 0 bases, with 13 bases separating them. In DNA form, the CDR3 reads TGTGCCAGCAGTGGAAGGGGGTATAGCTCCTACAATGAGCAGTTCTTC. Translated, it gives CASSGRGYSSYNEQFF.

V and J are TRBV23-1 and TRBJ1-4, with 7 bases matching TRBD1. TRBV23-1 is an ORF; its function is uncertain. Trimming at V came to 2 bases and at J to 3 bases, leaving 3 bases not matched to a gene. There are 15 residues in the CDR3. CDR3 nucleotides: TGCGCCAGCAGTCAACAGGGGGTAGCTAATGAAAAACTGTTTTTT. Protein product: CASSQQGVANEKLFF.

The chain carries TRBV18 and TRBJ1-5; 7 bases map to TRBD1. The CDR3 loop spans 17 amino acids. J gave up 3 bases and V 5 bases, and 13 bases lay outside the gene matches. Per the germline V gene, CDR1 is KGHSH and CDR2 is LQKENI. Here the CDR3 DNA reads TGTGCCAGCTCAAGGGACAGAGACGAGGGATACAATCAGCCCCAGCATTTT. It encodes CASSRDRDEGYNQPQHF.

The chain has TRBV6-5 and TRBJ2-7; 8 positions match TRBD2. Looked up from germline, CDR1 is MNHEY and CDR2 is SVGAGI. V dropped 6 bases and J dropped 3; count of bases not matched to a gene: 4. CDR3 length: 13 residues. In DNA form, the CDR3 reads TGTGCCAGCAGGCGGGGGGTAAGCTACGAGCAGTACTTC. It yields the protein CASRRGVSYEQYF.